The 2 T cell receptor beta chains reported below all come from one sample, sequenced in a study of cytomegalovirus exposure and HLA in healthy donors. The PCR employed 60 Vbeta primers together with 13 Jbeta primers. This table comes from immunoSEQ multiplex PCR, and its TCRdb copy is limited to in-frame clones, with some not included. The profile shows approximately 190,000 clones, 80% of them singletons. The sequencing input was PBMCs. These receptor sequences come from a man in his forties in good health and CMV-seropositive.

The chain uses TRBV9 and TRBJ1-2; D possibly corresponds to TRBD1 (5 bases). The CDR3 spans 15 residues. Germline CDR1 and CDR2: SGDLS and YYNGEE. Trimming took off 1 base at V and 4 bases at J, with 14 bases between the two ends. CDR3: CASSVNPTVFYGYTF. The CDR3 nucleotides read TGTGCCAGCAGCGTAAACCCGACAGTCTTCTATGGCTACACCTTC.

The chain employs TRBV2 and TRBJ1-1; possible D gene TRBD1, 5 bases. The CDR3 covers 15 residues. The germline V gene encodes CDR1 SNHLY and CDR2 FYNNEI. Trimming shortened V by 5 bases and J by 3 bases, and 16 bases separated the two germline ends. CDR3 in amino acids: CASSLGGRQDTEAFF. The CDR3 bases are TGTGCCAGCAGTCTTGGGGGGAGGCAGGACACTGAAGCTTTCTTT.